Listed below are T cell receptor beta chains from one sample, sequenced in a study of beta chain features in type 1 diabetes. The method was immunoSEQ multiplex PCR; TCRdb's version includes in-frame clones alone and lacks a portion of them. The sample carries hundreds of thousands of clones, around 15% recorded once. Sequencing input: naive CD4+ T cells from blood. These receptors originate from a man between 18 and 29 years old in good health. CDR3s include the opening cysteine and the closing phenylalanine or tryptophan. A D gene is named only where the DNA matches it firmly. Part of the rows lack a size; the others show once, few, many or a class for expanded clones.

abundance | j_gene | v_gene | d_gene | CDR3nt | CDR3aa
few | TRBJ1-2 | TRBV18 | TRBD1 | TGTGCCAGCTCACCCGGAGCAGGGGGCAACTATGGCTACACCTTC | CASSPGAGGNYGYTF
NA | TRBJ2-7 | TRBV28 | NA | TGTGCCAGCAGTTTAGGGGCCCCGCTTTCGAGAGAGCAGTACTTC | CASSLGAPLSREQYF
NA | TRBJ2-1 | TRBV19 | NA | TGTGCCAGTAGACGGACGGTCTACAATGAGCAGTTCTTC | CASRRTVYNEQFF
NA | TRBJ2-7 | TRBV7-9 | NA | TGTGCCAGCAGCACTGACTTCTCCTACGAGCAGTACTTC | CASSTDFSYEQYF
NA | TRBJ2-7 | TRBV25-1 | TRBD1 | TGTGCCAGTACCGGGACAGGGTTCTACGAGCAGTACTTC | CASTGTGFYEQYF
few | TRBJ1-5 | TRBV7-9 | NA | TGTGCCAGCAGCTTAGGGCTCTTACAGCCCCAGCATTTT | CASSLGLLQPQHF
few | TRBJ2-1 | TRBV25-1 | TRBD2 | TGTGCCAGCAGCCTTCCGGGACTAGGGGACAATGAGCAGTTCTTC | CASSLPGLGDNEQFF
few | TRBJ2-7 | TRBV28 | NA | TGTGCCAGCAGTTATTGGGGATCCAAACTCTACGAGCAGTACTTC | CASSYWGSKLYEQYF
few | TRBJ1-5 | TRBV7-2 | NA | TGTGCCAGCAGCTCTGAGGTGGGGAATAGCAATCAGCCCCAGCATTTT | CASSSEVGNSNQPQHF
few | TRBJ2-6 | TRBV10-3 | NA | TGTGCCACCCGGTGGGGGGACTCTGGGGCCAACGTCCTGACTTTC | CATRWGDSGANVLTF
few | TRBJ1-4 | TRBV15 | TRBD1 | TGTGCCACCAGCAGATCCGGACAGGGGGGGAATGAAAAACTGTTTTTT | CATSRSGQGGNEKLFF
few | TRBJ1-2 | TRBV9 | NA | TGTGCCAGCAGCACCCCAGGGATATTCTATGGCTACACCTTC | CASSTPGIFYGYTF
NA | TRBJ2-5 | TRBV27 | NA | TGTGCCAGCAGTCCTCGACAGGTCCTATTGGGGGCCCAGTACTTC | CASSPRQVLLGAQYF
NA | TRBJ2-1 | TRBV7-2 | TRBD1 | TGTGCCAGCAGCTACTTCGGGACAGGGGTCTACAATGAGCAGTTCTTC | CASSYFGTGVYNEQFF
few | TRBJ2-3 | TRBV6-4 | NA | TGTGCCAGCAGTGAGGAGCGAGGAGATACGCAGTATTTT | CASSEERGDTQYF
NA | TRBJ1-2 | TRBV7-9 | TRBD1 | TGTGCCAGCAGCTTAGGACAGGGTTGGGATGGCTACACCTTC | CASSLGQGWDGYTF
few | TRBJ1-4 | TRBV5-4 | NA | TGTGCCAGCAGCTTGGCCTCGAGGGGGGGCCAAAGGGAAAAACTGTTTTTT | CASSLASRGGQREKLFF
few | TRBJ1-2 | TRBV14 | TRBD1 | TGTGCCAGCAGCCAAAGATCGAGTCTTCAGATTTACCGGGACAGGGGAAAGAACTATGGCTACACCTTC | CASSQRSSLQIYRDRGKNYGYTF
NA | TRBJ2-7 | TRBV10-3 | NA | TGTGCCATCAGTGAGTCGAGTTCGCAGGTAACCTACGAGCAGTACTTC | CAISESSSQVTYEQYF
NA | TRBJ2-5 | TRBV30 | TRBD2 | TGTGCCTGTTTAAGGACTAGCGGGGGGGCCCGAGAGACCCAGTACTTC | CACLRTSGGARETQYF
NA | TRBJ2-7 | TRBV19 | TRBD2 | TGTGCCAGTAGTATTGGGCTGACTAGCGGGACCTACGAGCAGTACTTC | CASSIGLTSGTYEQYF
few | TRBJ2-7 | TRBV7-6 | NA | TGTGCCAGCAGCTTGGCCGTCTCCTACGAGCAGTACTTC | CASSLAVSYEQYF
few | TRBJ2-3 | TRBV6-5 | TRBD2 | TGTGCCAGCCACTCTAGCGGGAGGAGCACAGATACGCAGTATTTT | CASHSSGRSTDTQYF
NA | TRBJ2-7 | TRBV9 | TRBD1 | TGTGCCAGCAGCGTAGCTGGGACAGGGCCGGGACTTTTCTACGAGCAGTACTTC | CASSVAGTGPGLFYEQYF
NA | TRBJ2-2 | TRBV5-4 | NA | TGTGCCAGCAGCTTTTCGGGGAACACCGGGGAGCTGTTTTTT | CASSFSGNTGELFF
NA | TRBJ1-2 | TRBV7-9 | NA | TGTGCCAGCAGCTTAAGTGGGACACCGGTTGGCTACACCTTC | CASSLSGTPVGYTF
NA | TRBJ2-7 | TRBV29-1 | TRBD2 | TGCAGCGTTGGTGGTACTAGCGGGATAGGCTACGAGCAGTACTTC | CSVGGTSGIGYEQYF
NA | TRBJ2-7 | TRBV2 | TRBD2 | TGTGCCAGCAGCCGTGATGGCGGGAGCTACGAGCAGTACTTC | CASSRDGGSYEQYF
few | TRBJ2-6 | TRBV5-1 | NA | TGCGCCAGCAGTCCGAGTAGGTCCGGGGCCAACGTCCTGACTTTC | CASSPSRSGANVLTF
NA | TRBJ1-1 | TRBV19 | NA | TGTGCCAGTAGCGAACATATGAACACTGAAGCTTTCTTT | CASSEHMNTEAFF
few | TRBJ1-1 | TRBV7-9 | NA | TGTGCCAGCAGCTTAGATGCAGACACTGAAGCTTTCTTT | CASSLDADTEAFF
NA | TRBJ2-3 | TRBV5-1 | NA | TGCGCCAGCAGCTTGGGGCAGCGGTGGGCCACAGATACGCAGTATTTT | CASSLGQRWATDTQYF
few | TRBJ2-1 | TRBV28 | TRBD1 | TGTGCCAGCAGTTTAGGGGGTACAGGGGAACTAGGGCAGTTCTTC | CASSLGGTGELGQFF
NA | TRBJ1-2 | TRBV7-2 | NA | TGTGCCAGCAGCCTTCTAGGGGCTGAATATGGCTACACCTTC | CASSLLGAEYGYTF
NA | TRBJ1-2 | TRBV9 | NA | TGTGCCAGCAGCCCCAGAGGGACATTTGGCTACACCTTC | CASSPRGTFGYTF
few | TRBJ2-1 | TRBV7-3 | NA | TGTGCCAGCGGTAGTGGTAATGAGCAGTTCTTC | CASGSGNEQFF
NA | TRBJ1-2 | TRBV9 | TRBD1 | TGTGCCAGCAGATGGACAGGGGGCTCGGGTCCGAACTATGGCTACACCTTC | CASRWTGGSGPNYGYTF
NA | TRBJ1-6 | TRBV15 | NA | TGTGCCACCAGCGGAGACCGGGGTGGATCACCCCTCCACTTT | CATSGDRGGSPLHF
NA | TRBJ1-1 | TRBV30 | NA | TGTGCCTGGAGGTGGGTAGGGAACACTGAAGCTTTCTTT | CAWRWVGNTEAFF
NA | TRBJ2-7 | TRBV11-2 | NA | TGTGCCAGCAGCCCCGCCTTAGGCAGGGGCTACGAGCAGTACTTC | CASSPALGRGYEQYF
NA | TRBJ1-5 | TRBV6-5 | NA | TGTGCCAGCAGTTACAGGGGGGACAACAATCAGCCCCAGCATTTT | CASSYRGDNNQPQHF
NA | TRBJ2-1 | TRBV7-9 | TRBD1 | TGTGCCAGCAGTATAGGACAGGGGGCCTACAATGAGCAGTTCTTC | CASSIGQGAYNEQFF
NA | TRBJ1-1 | TRBV30 | NA | TGTGCCTGGAGTACCTCCCCGAACACTGAAGCTTTCTTT | CAWSTSPNTEAFF
few | TRBJ1-4 | TRBV20-1 | NA | TGCAGTAGCCGGGAAGATGAAAAACTGTTTTTT | CSSREDEKLFF
NA | TRBJ1-1 | TRBV2 | NA | TGTGCCAGCAGTGAAAGGCAGCCCGCTTTCTTT | CASSERQPAFF
NA | TRBJ2-7 | TRBV2 | NA | TGTGCCAACAGTAAGCCCTACGAGCAGTACTTC | CANSKPYEQYF
few | TRBJ1-1 | TRBV28 | NA | TGTGCCAGCAGTAGAGATACTGAAGCTTTCTTT | CASSRDTEAFF
NA | TRBJ2-7 | TRBV18 | TRBD1 | TGTGCCAGCTCACCTCCCGGGACAGGGACCTACGAGCAGTACTTC | CASSPPGTGTYEQYF